Shown below are 29 T cell receptor beta chains from a single sample sequenced in a study of blood T cell repertoires in COVID-19. Here immunoSEQ multiplex PCR was the method, and the copy in TCRdb shows in-frame clones only, minus some. The sample yields about 160,000 clones, over 80% seen once. Sequences were obtained from peripheral blood. The receptors here all came from a woman between 45 and 60 years old with acute or convalescent COVID-19.

This chain links TRBV28 with TRBJ1-1; D is unresolved. V was clipped by 3 bases and J by 7 bases, with 12 bases between them. Germline V gene data show CDR1 as MDHEN and CDR2 as SYDVKM. CDR3 length equals 13 residues. Here the CDR3 DNA reads TGTGCCAGCAGTTTCGGCAGGATAATTGAAGCTTTCTTT. This gives the protein CASSFGRIIEAFF.

This clone has at least ten counts. V usage is TRBV28 and J usage is TRBJ2-7; TRBD2 matches 7 bases. Germline-derived CDR1 and CDR2 are MDHEN and SYDVKM. This CDR3 is built from 13 residues. Unmatched junction bases numbered 2, after V lost 6 bases and J lost 0 bases. The CDR3 DNA sequence: TGTGCCAGCAGAGCGGGAAGCTCCTACGAGCAGTACTTC. It is translated as CASRAGSSYEQYF.

V usage is TRBV4-1 and J usage is TRBJ1-5; tentatively, D is TRBD1 (5 bases). V lost 6 bases and J 5 bases, leaving 17 bases between the germline ends. Germline V gene lookup returns CDR1 MGHRA and CDR2 YSYEKL. The CDR3 length is 15 residues. The CDR3 here is CASSRGEGTDQPQHF. Here the CDR3 DNA reads TGCGCCAGCAGTCGAGGGGAGGGTACGGATCAGCCCCAGCATTTT.

This chain links TRBV11-2 with TRBJ1-2; D is perhaps TRBD1 (6 bases). Trimming removed 7 bases at V and 2 bases at J, with 17 bases between. Germline-derived CDR1 and CDR2 are SGHAT and FQNNGV. The CDR3 totals 15 residues. CDR3 sequence: CASTPFQGSNYGYTF. The CDR3 coding sequence is TGTGCCAGCACCCCATTTCAGGGGTCGAACTATGGCTACACCTTC.

The rearrangement joins TRBV3-1 (or the pseudogene TRBV3-2) to TRBJ2-5; 7 positions match TRBD2. Germline V gene sequence: CDR1 LGHDT, CDR2 YNNKEL (reference sequence). The J segment lost 5 bases and the V segment lost 4 bases, leaving 10 bases of the junction unmatched. The CDR3 has 15 residues. CDR3 in amino acids: CASSPSGVLVETQYF. The CDR3 nucleotides read TGTGCCAGCAGCCCCAGCGGGGTACTCGTGGAGACCCAGTACTTC.

The chain couples TRBV25-1 to TRBJ1-3, with D unresolved. CDR1 is MGHDK, CDR2 SYGVNS, per germline. With 9 bases removed from V and 0 bases from J, the gap between germline ends came to 9 bases. This CDR3 comprises 13 residues. CDR3 nucleotide sequence: TGTGCCAGTAGGAGACTCTCTGGAAACACCATATATTTT. Protein: CASRRLSGNTIYF.

This chain links TRBV2 with TRBJ1-6; no reliable D call. The V end lost 6 bases, the J end lost 10 bases, and 16 bases lay between the germline ends. Germline V CDR1 and CDR2: SNHLY, FYNNEI. The CDR3 has 14 amino acids. The CDR3 sequence: CASRPRIGESPLHF. The CDR3 region has the DNA TGTGCCAGCAGACCCCGCATTGGGGAGTCACCCCTCCACTTT.

J is TRBJ1-4 and V is TRBV3-1 (or the pseudogene TRBV3-2); no firm D call. This CDR3 contains 16 residues. CDR1 is LGHDT, CDR2 YNNKEL, per germline (reference sequence). V was shortened by 0 bases and J by 4 bases, with 12 bases between the two germline ends. The CDR3 is CASSQDRTDDNEKLFF. CDR3 bases: TGTGCCAGCAGCCAAGATAGAACAGACGATAATGAAAAACTGTTTTTT.

The chain couples TRBV14 to TRBJ2-6; 7 bases are shared with TRBD2. Germline loops: CDR1 SGHDN, CDR2 FVKESK. V was clipped by 4 bases and J by 2 bases; unmatched bases: 2. The CDR3 is 15 amino acids. The CDR3 here is CASSLREAGANVLTF. In DNA form, the CDR3 reads TGTGCCAGCAGCCTCCGGGAGGCTGGGGCCAACGTCCTGACTTTC.

The gene calls are TRBV3-1 (or the pseudogene TRBV3-2) and TRBJ1-3; D ambiguous. Germline V gene lookup returns CDR1 LGHDT and CDR2 YNNKEL (reference sequence). V was clipped by 3 bases and J by 2 bases, with 8 bases between them. The CDR3 runs 14 residues. CDR3 sequence reads: CASSHRVPGNTIYF. The DNA of the CDR3 is TGTGCCAGCAGCCACCGAGTCCCTGGAAACACCATATATTTT.

The CDR3 sequence is CATLWTNLYNEQFF. DNA of the CDR3: TGTGCCACCCTTTGGACTAATTTATACAATGAGCAGTTCTTC. V and J are TRBV2 and TRBJ2-1, with a weak D call TRBD2 (6 bases). V lost 10 bases and J 4 bases, leaving 17 bases between the germline ends. The CDR3 spans 14 residues. CDR1 SNHLY and CDR2 FYNNEI come from the germline V gene.

CDR3 bases: TGTGCCATCAGTGAGTCGACAGTCCTGAACAATCAGCCCCAGCATTTT. Translation gives CAISESTVLNNQPQHF. The chain couples TRBV10-3 to TRBJ1-5; perhaps TRBD1 as D (5 bases). V was cut by 0 bases and J by 3 bases, with 12 bases left in between. CDR3 length: 16 amino acids. CDR1 is ENHRY and CDR2 is SYGVKD in the germline V gene.

The chain is built from TRBV12-3 or TRBV12-4 and TRBJ2-5, with D hard to call. V was cut by 1 base and J by 3 bases, with 6 bases left in between. The CDR3 is 13 residues long. The CDR3 is CASSLGAKETQYF. DNA of the CDR3: TGTGCCAGCAGTTTAGGAGCCAAAGAGACCCAGTACTTC.

The genes are TRBV3-1 (or the pseudogene TRBV3-2) and TRBJ1-4; 7 bases fit TRBD1. From germline, CDR1 is LGHDT and CDR2 YNNKEL (reference sequence). The CDR3 sequence is 17 residues long. Losses at the gene ends were 3 bases for V and 7 bases for J; bases not matched to a gene: 14. In nucleotides, the CDR3 is TGTGCCAGCAGCCACCTCCTTCCAAGGGGGCGCGGTGAAAAACTGTTTTTT. Encoded protein: CASSHLLPRGRGEKLFF.

V usage is TRBV7-3 and J usage is TRBJ2-5; 10 bases are shared with TRBD2. The CDR3 has 16 amino acids. The germline gives CDR1 SGHTA, CDR2 FQGTGA. V lost 3 bases to trimming and J lost 4 bases; unmatched junction nucleotides: 8. CDR3 residues: CASSFHERGGRETQYF. Written as DNA, the CDR3 is TGTGCCAGCAGCTTCCATGAGCGGGGGGGCCGAGAGACCCAGTACTTC.

The rearrangement joins TRBV18 to TRBJ2-1, with a possible D match to TRBD2 (7 bases). Per germline, CDR1 KGHSH and CDR2 LQKENI. V lost 0 bases, J lost 6 bases, and 12 bases lay in between. CDR3 length: 15 residues. The CDR3 DNA is TGTGCCAGCTCACCACCGGGGAGGGGGAGCAATGAGCAGTTCTTC. Its protein is CASSPPGRGSNEQFF.

The J gene is TRBJ1-2, the V gene TRBV7-9; D is undetermined. Trimming left V 3 bases short and J 6 bases short, with 14 bases between. Germline values: CDR1 SEHNR, CDR2 FQNEAQ (reference sequence). There are 14 residues in the CDR3. The CDR3 DNA sequence: TGTGCCAGCAGCTTCTTGGAGGGAAGGGATGGCTACACCTTC. Amino acids: CASSFLEGRDGYTF.

The V and J genes are TRBV3-1 (or the pseudogene TRBV3-2) and TRBJ2-1; D gene ambiguous. The V gene lost 1 base and the J gene lost 9 bases, with 7 bases spanning the gap. CDR1 is LGHDT and CDR2 is YNNKEL in the germline V gene (reference sequence). The CDR3 is made up of 12 amino acids. The CDR3 coding sequence is TGTGCCAGCAGCCAAGGACTGAGTGAGCAGTTCTTC. Its protein product is CASSQGLSEQFF.

This chain links TRBV6-5 with TRBJ2-5; weak D call: TRBD2 (5 bases). The V gene lost 2 bases and the J gene lost 3 bases, with 13 bases spanning the gap. The CDR3 spans 15 residues. CDR1 is MNHEY and CDR2 is SVGAGI in the germline V gene. CDR3 nucleotides: TGTGCCAGCAGTTACACATATCGGGGTGAAGAGACCCAGTACTTC. Amino acid sequence: CASSYTYRGEETQYF.

This chain joins TRBV27 and TRBJ2-7; TRBD2 matches at 7 bases. The CDR3 runs to 17 residues. Germline V lookup: CDR1 MNHEY, CDR2 SMNVEV (reference sequence). V was clipped by 0 bases and J by 3 bases; unmatched bases: 11. The CDR3, as DNA: TGTGCCAGCAGTTTATCGATTGAGACTAGCCTCCGCTACGAGCAGTACTTC. Its protein product is CASSLSIETSLRYEQYF.

The chain uses TRBV30 and TRBJ1-3; 8 positions agree with TRBD1. The trim removed 5 bases at V and 0 bases at J, leaving 15 bases unmatched. Germline V CDR1 and CDR2: GTSNPN, SVGIG (reference sequence). CDR3 length equals 18 residues. CDR3 DNA: TGTGCCTGGTCCCTAGGACAGGGCCTTATGAACTCTGGAAACACCATATATTTT. Translated: CAWSLGQGLMNSGNTIYF.

For this clone: Within the sample, other DNA sequences also encode this same CDR3. The chain recombines TRBV20-1 with TRBJ2-3; no firm D call. Germline CDR1 DFQATT, CDR2 SNEGSKA (reference sequence). This CDR3 has 10 residues. V dropped 4 bases and J dropped 5 bases, with 4 bases sitting between them. This CDR3 reads CSATLDTQYF. In nucleotides, the CDR3 is TGCAGTGCTACATTAGATACGCAGTATTTT.

The CDR3 spells CASSSWDSKSSGNTIYF. The DNA for the CDR3 is TGTGCCAGCAGCTCGTGGGACAGCAAGAGCTCTGGAAACACCATATATTTT. V gene TRBV5-8 combines with J gene TRBJ1-3, with TRBD1 matching over 7 bases. The CDR3 consists of 17 residues. J lost 0 bases, V lost 3 bases, and 9 bases had no gene match. Germline V gives CDR1 SGHTS, CDR2 YDEGEE. The full variable domain, with the rest looked up from reference TRBV5-8 and TRBJ1-3, is EAGVTQSPTHLIKTRGQQATLRCSPISGHTSVYWYQQALGLGLQFLLWYDEGEERNRGNFPPRFSGRQFPNYSSELNVNALELEDSALYLCASSSWDSKSSGNTIYFGEGSWLTVV.

The chain recombines TRBV27 with TRBJ2-5; 9 bases line up with TRBD1. There are 13 residues in the CDR3. J gave up 8 bases and V 5 bases, and 6 bases lay outside the gene matches. The germline CDR1 and CDR2 sequences are MNHEY and SMNVEV (reference sequence). The CDR3 protein is CASSPGQGFTQYF. The DNA for the CDR3 is TGTGCCAGCAGTCCGGGACAGGGCTTTACCCAGTACTTC.

This sequence joins TRBV5-1 and TRBJ2-3; D unresolved. V was shortened by 4 bases and J by 2 bases, with 20 bases between the two germline ends. The CDR3 covers 17 residues. Germline V lookup: CDR1 SGHRS, CDR2 YFSETQ. In nucleotides, the CDR3 is TGCGCCAGCAGCGAGAAGTTGCGAACAGAAAACACAGATACGCAGTATTTT. Translated, it gives CASSEKLRTENTDTQYF.

The rearrangement uses TRBV9 and TRBJ1-1; perhaps TRBD1 as D (5 bases). Germline V gene data show CDR1 as SGDLS and CDR2 as YYNGEE. This CDR3 has 14 amino acids. Between the trimmed V and J ends, which lost 6 bases and 2 bases, there was a span of 14 bases. This chain's CDR3 is CASTYIQDNTEAFF. The DNA of the CDR3 is TGTGCCAGCACCTACATACAGGATAACACTGAAGCTTTCTTT.

This clone has only one observation. The chain uses TRBV6-5 and TRBJ1-1; D ambiguous. V was shortened by 6 bases and J by 4 bases, with 15 bases between the two germline ends. The CDR3 extends over 14 amino acids. CDR1 is MNHEY, CDR2 SVGAGI, per germline. CDR3 coding DNA: TGTGCCAGCAGCCGCAGGTCGGCGGGCACTGAAGCTTTCTTT. This gives the protein CASSRRSAGTEAFF.

J is TRBJ2-2 and V is TRBV7-6; D is possibly TRBD2 (6 bases). Germline loops: CDR1 SGHVS, CDR2 FNYEAQ. Trimming left V 6 bases short and J 4 bases short, with 21 bases between. This CDR3 contains 17 residues. The CDR3 region is CASSSDPGVGRTGELFF. In nucleotides, the CDR3 is TGTGCCAGCAGTTCTGACCCGGGGGTCGGTCGCACCGGGGAGCTGTTTTTT.

This clone showed up just once. This chain links TRBV19 with TRBJ1-1; no definite D call. This CDR3 contains 15 residues. V was trimmed by 4 bases and J by 5 bases, leaving 17 bases between them. The V gene's germline CDR1 is LNHDA and CDR2 SQIVND (reference sequence). CDR3 in amino acids: CASSTPLTGGTEAFF. The CDR3 DNA sequence: TGTGCCAGTAGTACCCCCCTGACGGGAGGGACTGAAGCTTTCTTT.